Sequencing of this T cell receptor beta chain was carried out in a study of CD8+CD57+ T cells in acquired aplastic anemia. Findings and limits, study-wide: There were some 27 CD8+ CDR3 sequences that occurred in both patients and controls.

Only patients with CD8+CD57+ cell expansion on flow cytometry were chosen for sequencing. Germline V gene lookup returns CDR1 DFQATT and CDR2 SNEGSKA (reference sequence). Trimming cost V 1 base and J 3 bases, with 18 bases left between them. The CDR3 extends over 16 amino acids. Turning to this clonotype: What it binds is unknown.

Profiles of TCR beta VDJ and CDR3 were generated from a genomic DNA template. TCRdb reprocessed the reads via MiXCR and lists one record per CDR3 protein. The sample records roughly 280,000 distinct CDR3 sequences, approximately 57% being singletons. Source material: sorted CD4+, CD8+, or CD8+CD57+ T cells (not recorded which) from PBMCs. This sequence originates from a human donor with aplastic anemia. This chain uses TRBV20-1 with TRBJ1-2, with a possible D match to TRBD1 (6 bases). CDR3 amino acids: CSARALTGILYYGYTF. The CDR3 DNA follows: TGCAGTGCTAGAGCCCTTACAGGGATATTGTACTATGGCTACACCTTC.